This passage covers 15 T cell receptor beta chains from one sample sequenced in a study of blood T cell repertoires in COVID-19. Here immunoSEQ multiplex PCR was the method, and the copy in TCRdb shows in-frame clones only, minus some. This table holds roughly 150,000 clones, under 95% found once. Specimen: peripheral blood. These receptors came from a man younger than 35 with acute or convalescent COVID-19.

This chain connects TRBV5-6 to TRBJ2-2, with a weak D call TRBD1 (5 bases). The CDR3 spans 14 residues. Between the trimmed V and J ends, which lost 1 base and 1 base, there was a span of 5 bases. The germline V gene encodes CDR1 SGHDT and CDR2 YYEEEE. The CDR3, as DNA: TGTGCCAGCAGCTTGAGGGGGAACACCGGGGAGCTGTTTTTT. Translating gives CASSLRGNTGELFF. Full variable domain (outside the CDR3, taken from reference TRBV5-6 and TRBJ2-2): DAGVTQSPTHLIKTRGQQVTLRCSPKSGHDTVSWYQQALGQGPQFIFQYYEEEERQRGNFPDRFSGHQFPNYSSELNVNALLLGDSALYLCASSLRGNTGELFFGEGSRLTVL.

The CDR3 here is CASSSTGTSYEQYF. The DNA for the CDR3 is TGTGCCAGCAGCTCGACAGGGACGTCCTACGAGCAGTACTTC. This chain links TRBV6-6 with TRBJ2-7; TRBD1 agrees at 7 bases. Germline CDR1 MNHNY, CDR2 SVGAGI (reference sequence). This CDR3 spans 14 amino acids. The V and J ends lost 6 bases and 1 base, in that order; junction bases with no gene match: 6.

The CDR3 nucleotides are TGCGCCAGCAGTGAGTCATCTCTTATTACTGAAGCTTTCTTT. It specifies CASSESSLITEAFF. The chain carries TRBV10-1 and TRBJ1-1; D unclear. V was cut by 0 bases and J by 5 bases, with 10 bases left in between. Germline V CDR1 and CDR2: WNHNN, SYGVQD (reference sequence). The length of the CDR3 is 14 residues.

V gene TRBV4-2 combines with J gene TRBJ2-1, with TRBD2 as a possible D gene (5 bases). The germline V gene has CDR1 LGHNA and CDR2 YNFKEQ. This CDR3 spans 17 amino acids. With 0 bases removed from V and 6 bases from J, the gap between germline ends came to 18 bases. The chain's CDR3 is CASSQEWASFESNEQFF. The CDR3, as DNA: TGTGCCAGCAGCCAAGAGTGGGCTAGCTTTGAGAGCAATGAGCAGTTCTTC.

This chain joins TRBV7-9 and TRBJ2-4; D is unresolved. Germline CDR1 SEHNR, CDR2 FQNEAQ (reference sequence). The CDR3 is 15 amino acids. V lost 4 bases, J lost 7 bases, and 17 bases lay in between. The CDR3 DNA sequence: TGTGCCAGCAGCTCGACGGTCGAGAGGCCGAACATTCAGTACTTC. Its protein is CASSSTVERPNIQYF.

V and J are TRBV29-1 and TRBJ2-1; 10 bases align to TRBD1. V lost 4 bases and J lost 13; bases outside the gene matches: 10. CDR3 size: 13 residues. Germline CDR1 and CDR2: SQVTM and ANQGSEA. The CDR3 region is CSVVRQGASKQFF. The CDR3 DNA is TGCAGCGTTGTGCGACAGGGGGCGTCAAAACAGTTCTTC.

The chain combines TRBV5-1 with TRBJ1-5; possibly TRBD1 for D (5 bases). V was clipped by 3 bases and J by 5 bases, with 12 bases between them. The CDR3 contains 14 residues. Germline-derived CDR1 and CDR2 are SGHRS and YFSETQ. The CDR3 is CASSYGGVHQPQHF. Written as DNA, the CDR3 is TGCGCCAGCAGCTATGGAGGGGTACATCAGCCCCAGCATTTT.

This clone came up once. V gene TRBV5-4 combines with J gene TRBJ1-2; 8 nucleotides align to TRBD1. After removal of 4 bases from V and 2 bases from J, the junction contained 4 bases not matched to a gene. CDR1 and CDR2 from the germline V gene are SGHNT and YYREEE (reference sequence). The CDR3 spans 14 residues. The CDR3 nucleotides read TGTGCCAGCAGCGTCGACAGGGGAAACTATGGCTACACCTTC. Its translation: CASSVDRGNYGYTF.

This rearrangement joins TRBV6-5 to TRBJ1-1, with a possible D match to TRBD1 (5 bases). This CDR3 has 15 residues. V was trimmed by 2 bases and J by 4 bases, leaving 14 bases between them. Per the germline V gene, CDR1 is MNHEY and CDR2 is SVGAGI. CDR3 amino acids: CASSYGVGRGTEAFF. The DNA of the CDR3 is TGTGCCAGCAGTTACGGGGTAGGGAGGGGCACTGAAGCTTTCTTT.

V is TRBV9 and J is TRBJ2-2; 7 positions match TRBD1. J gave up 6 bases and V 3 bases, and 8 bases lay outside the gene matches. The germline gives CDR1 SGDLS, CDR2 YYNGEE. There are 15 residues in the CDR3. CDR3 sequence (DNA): TGTGCCAGCAGCGCCGCTGACAGGGTTTCCGGGGAGCTGTTTTTT. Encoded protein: CASSAADRVSGELFF.

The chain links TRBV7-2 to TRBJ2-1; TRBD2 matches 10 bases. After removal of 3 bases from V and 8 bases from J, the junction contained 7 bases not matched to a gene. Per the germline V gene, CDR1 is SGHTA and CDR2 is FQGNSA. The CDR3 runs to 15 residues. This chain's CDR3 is CASSLGTSEFYEQFF. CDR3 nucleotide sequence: TGTGCCAGCAGCTTGGGGACTAGCGAGTTTTATGAGCAGTTCTTC.

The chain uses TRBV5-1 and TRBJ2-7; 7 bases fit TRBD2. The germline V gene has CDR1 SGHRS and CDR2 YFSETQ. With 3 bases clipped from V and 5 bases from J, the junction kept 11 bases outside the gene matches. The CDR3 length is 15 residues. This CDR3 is CASSSRMGGSHEQYF. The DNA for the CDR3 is TGCGCCAGCAGCTCTCGGATGGGGGGGAGCCACGAGCAGTACTTC.

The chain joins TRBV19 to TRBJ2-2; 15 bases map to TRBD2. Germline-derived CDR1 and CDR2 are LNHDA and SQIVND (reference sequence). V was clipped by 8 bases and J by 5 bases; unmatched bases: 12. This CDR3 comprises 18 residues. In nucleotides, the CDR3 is TGTGCCAGTTCCCTGGGTAGGACTAGCGGGAGGGGTACCGGGGAGCTGTTTTTT. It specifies CASSLGRTSGRGTGELFF.

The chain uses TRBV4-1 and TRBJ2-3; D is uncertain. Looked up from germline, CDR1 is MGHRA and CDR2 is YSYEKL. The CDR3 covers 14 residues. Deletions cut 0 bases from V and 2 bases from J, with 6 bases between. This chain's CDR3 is CASSQDHFTDTQYF. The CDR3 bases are TGCGCCAGCAGCCAAGATCACTTCACAGATACGCAGTATTTT.

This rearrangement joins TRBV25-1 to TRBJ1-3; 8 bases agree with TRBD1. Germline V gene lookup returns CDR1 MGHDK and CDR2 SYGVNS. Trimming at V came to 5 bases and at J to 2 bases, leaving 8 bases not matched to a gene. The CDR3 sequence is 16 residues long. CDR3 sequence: CASSLAGTGAGNTIYF. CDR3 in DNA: TGTGCCAGCAGTCTGGCCGGGACAGGTGCTGGAAACACCATATATTTT.